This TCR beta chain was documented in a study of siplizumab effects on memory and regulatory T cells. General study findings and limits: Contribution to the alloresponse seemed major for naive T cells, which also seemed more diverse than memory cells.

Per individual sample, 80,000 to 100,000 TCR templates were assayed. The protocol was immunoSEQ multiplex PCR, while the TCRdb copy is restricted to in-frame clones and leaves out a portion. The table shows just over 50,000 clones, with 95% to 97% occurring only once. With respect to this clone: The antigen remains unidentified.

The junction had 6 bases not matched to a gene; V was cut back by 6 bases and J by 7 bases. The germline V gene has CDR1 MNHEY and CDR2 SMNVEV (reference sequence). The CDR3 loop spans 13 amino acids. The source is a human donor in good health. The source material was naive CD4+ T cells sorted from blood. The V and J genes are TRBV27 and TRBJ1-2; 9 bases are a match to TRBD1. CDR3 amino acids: CASSGQGSSGYTF. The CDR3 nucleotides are TGTGCCAGCAGCGGACAGGGGTCGAGTGGCTACACCTTC.